The present TCR beta chain was sequenced within a study of blood T cells in healthy people across ages. Study-wide results and caveats: Significant beta diversity loss was already apparent by age approximately 42, declining roughly linearly.

This CDR3 contains 16 residues. CDR1 and CDR2 from the germline V gene are LGHDT and YNNKEL (reference sequence). A sample-barcoded 5' primer and a J-beta primer mix were used in a second PCR of roughly 6 to 11 cycles. Each TCR beta cDNA got a 12-nucleotide random molecular identifier. TCRdb itself ran the 5' RACE reads through MiXCR, one entry per CDR3 protein. The repertoire holds 550,000 to 800,000 distinct CDR3 sequences, with around 21% as singletons. For every donor, a draw yielded approximately 9.8 milliliters of peripheral blood. Comments on this clonotype: Its antigen is undetermined.

The V and J genes are TRBV3-1 and TRBJ2-5; a weak D match, TRBD2 (5 bases). The end of the DNA aligns better with TRBJ2-1, so the J call may be wrong. The clonotype was recovered from a man between 65 and 79 years old in good health. Sequencing was performed on blood. CDR3: CASSQDFRTVYNEQFF. CDR3 nucleotide sequence: TGTGCCAGCAGCCAAGATTTTCGGACTGTTTACAATGAGCAGTTCTTC.